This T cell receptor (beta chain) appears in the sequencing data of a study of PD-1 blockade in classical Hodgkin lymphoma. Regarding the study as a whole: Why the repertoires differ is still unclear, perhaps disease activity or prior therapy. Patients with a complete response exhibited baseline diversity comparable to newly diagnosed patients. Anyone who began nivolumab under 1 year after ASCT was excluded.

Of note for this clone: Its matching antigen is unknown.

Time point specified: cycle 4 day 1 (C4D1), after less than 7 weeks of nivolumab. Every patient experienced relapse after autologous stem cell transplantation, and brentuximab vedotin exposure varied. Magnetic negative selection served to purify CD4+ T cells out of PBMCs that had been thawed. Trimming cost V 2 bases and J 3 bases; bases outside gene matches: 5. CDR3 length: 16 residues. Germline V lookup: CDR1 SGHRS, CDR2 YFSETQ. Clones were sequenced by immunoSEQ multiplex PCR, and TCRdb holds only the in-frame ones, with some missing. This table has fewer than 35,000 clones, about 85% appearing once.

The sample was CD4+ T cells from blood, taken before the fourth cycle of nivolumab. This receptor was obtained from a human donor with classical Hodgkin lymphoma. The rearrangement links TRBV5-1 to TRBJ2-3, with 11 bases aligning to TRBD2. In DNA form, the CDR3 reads TGCGCCAGCAGCTTACTAGCGGGGGAGCCAACAGATACGCAGTATTTT. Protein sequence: CASSLLAGEPTDTQYF.